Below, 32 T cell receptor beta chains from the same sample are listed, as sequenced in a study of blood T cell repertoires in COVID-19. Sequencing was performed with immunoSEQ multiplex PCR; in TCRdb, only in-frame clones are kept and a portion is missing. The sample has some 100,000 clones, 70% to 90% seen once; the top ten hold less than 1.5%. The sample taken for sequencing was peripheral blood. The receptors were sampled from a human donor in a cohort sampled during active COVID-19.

CDR3 protein: CASSQDEFTRLADNEQFF. CDR3 in DNA: TGTGCCAGCAGCCAAGATGAATTTACCCGACTAGCGGACAATGAGCAGTTCTTC. The rearrangement joins TRBV4-2 to TRBJ2-1; TRBD2 aligns across 9 bases. Germline loops: CDR1 LGHNA, CDR2 YNFKEQ. The V segment lost 0 bases and the J segment 5 bases; nucleotides outside the gene matches: 11. The CDR3 is 18 residues long.

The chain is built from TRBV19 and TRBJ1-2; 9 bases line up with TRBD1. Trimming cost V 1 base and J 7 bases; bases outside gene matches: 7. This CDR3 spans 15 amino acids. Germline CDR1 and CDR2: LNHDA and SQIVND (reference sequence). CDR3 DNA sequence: TGTGCCAGTAGTATAGCCCCGGGGACAGGGTCTGGCTACACCTTC. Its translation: CASSIAPGTGSGYTF.

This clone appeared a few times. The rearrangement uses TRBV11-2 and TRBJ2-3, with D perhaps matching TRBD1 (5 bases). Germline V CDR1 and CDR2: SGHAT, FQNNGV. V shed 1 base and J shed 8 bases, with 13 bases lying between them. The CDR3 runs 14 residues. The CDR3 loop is CASSLGVREATQYF. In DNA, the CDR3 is TGTGCCAGCAGCTTAGGAGTCAGGGAAGCTACGCAGTATTTT. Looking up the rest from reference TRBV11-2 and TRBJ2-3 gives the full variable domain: EAGVAQSPRYKIIEKRQSVAFWCNPISGHATLYWYQQILGQGPKLLIQFQNNGVVDDSQLPKDRFSAERLKGVDSTLKIQPAKLEDSAVYLCASSLGVREATQYFGPGTRLTVL.

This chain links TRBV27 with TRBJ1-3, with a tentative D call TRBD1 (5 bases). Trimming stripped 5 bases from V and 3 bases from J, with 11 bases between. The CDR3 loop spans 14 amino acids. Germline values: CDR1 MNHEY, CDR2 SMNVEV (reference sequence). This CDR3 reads CASSPRVDGNTIYF. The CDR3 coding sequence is TGTGCCAGCAGTCCCAGGGTAGATGGAAACACCATATATTTT.

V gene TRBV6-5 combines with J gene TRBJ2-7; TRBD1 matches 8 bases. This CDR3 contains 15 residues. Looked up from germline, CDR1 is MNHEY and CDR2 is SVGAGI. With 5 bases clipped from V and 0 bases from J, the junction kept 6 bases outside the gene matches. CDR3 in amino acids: CASSLGQGFSYEQYF. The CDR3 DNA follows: TGTGCCAGCAGTCTCGGACAGGGATTCTCCTACGAGCAGTACTTC.

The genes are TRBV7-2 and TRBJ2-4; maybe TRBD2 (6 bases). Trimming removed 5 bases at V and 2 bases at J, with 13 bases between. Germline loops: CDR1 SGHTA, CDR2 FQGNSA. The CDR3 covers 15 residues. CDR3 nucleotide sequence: TGTGCCAGCAGCCTCAGCGGGCCGACCAAAAACATTCAGTACTTC. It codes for CASSLSGPTKNIQYF. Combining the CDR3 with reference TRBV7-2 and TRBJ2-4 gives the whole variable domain GAGVSQSPSNKVTEKGKDVELRCDPISGHTALYWYRQSLGQGLEFLIYFQGNSAPDKSGLPSDRFSAERTGGSVSTLTIQRTQQEDSAVYLCASSLSGPTKNIQYFGAGTRLSVL.

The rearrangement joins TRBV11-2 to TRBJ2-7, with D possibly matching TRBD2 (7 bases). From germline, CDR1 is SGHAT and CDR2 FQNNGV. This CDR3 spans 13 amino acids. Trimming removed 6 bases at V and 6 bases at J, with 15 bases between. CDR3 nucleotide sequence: TGTGCCAGCAGGAGAGGGGGGGGCCTCGAGCAGTACTTC. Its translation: CASRRGGGLEQYF.

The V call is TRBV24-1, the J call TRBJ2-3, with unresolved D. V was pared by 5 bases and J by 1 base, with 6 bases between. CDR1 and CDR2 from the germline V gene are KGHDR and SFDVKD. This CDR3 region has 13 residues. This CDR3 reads CATSVSGTDTQYF. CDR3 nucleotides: TGTGCCACCAGTGTTTCGGGCACAGATACGCAGTATTTT.

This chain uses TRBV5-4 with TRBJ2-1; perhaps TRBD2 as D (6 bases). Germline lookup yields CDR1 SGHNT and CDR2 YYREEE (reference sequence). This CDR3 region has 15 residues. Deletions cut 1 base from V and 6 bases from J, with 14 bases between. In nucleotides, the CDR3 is TGTGCCAGCAGCTTGCCACTAGCTGGGTTCAATGAGCAGTTCTTC. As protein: CASSLPLAGFNEQFF.

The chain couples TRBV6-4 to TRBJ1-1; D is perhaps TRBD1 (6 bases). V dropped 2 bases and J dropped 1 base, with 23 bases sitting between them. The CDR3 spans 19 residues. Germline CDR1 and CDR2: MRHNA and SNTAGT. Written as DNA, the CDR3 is TGTGCCAGCAGTGACCCAGAGGGAAAAGGTTCAGGGGAGAACACTGAAGCTTTCTTT. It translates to CASSDPEGKGSGENTEAFF.

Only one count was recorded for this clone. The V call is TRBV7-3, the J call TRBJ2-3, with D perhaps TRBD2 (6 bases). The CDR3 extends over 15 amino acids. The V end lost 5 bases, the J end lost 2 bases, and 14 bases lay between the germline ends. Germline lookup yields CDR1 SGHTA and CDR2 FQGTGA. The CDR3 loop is CASSRTGRYTDTQYF. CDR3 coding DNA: TGTGCCAGCAGCCGCACGGGGAGGTACACAGATACGCAGTATTTT.

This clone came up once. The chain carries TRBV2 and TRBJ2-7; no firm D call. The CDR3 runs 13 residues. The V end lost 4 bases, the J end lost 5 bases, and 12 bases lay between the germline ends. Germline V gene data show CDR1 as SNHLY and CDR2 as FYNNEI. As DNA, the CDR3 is TGTGCCAGCAGTGCTAACGATCTGAACGAGCAGTACTTC. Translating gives CASSANDLNEQYF.

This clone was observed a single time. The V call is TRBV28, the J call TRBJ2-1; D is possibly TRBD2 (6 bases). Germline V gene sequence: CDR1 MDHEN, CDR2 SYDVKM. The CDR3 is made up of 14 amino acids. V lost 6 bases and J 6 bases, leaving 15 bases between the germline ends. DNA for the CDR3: TGTGCCAGCAGCCCCAGCGGGCCCCTCAATGAGCAGTTCTTC. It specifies CASSPSGPLNEQFF.

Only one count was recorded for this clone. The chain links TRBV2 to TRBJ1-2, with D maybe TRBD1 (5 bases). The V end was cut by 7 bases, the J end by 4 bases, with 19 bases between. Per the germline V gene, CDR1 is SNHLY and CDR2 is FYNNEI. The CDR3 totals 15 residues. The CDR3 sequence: CASTIRAGQLYGYTF. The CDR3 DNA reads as TGTGCCAGCACCATCAGGGCAGGCCAACTCTATGGCTACACCTTC.

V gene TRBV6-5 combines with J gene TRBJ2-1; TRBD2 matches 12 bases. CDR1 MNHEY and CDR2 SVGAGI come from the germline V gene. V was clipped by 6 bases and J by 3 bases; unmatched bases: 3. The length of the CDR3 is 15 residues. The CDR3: CASSRLAGDYNEQFF. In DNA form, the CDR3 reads TGTGCCAGCAGCAGACTAGCGGGGGACTACAATGAGCAGTTCTTC.

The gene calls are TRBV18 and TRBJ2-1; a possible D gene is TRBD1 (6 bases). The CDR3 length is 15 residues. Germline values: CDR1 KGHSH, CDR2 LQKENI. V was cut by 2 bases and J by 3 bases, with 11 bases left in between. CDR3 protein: CASSPAMDSYNEQFF. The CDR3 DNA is TGTGCCAGCTCACCAGCCATGGACAGCTACAATGAGCAGTTCTTC.

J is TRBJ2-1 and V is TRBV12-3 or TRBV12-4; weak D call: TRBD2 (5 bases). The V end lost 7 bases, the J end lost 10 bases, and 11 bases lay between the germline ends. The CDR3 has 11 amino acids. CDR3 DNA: TGTGCCAGCACTTACCGGAGGGAGCAGTTCTTC. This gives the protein CASTYRREQFF.

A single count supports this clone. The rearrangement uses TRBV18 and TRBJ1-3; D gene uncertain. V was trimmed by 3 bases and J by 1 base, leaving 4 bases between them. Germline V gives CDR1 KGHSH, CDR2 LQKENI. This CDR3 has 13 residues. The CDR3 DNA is TGTGCCAGCTCACCCGGGTCTGGAAACACCATATATTTT. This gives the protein CASSPGSGNTIYF.

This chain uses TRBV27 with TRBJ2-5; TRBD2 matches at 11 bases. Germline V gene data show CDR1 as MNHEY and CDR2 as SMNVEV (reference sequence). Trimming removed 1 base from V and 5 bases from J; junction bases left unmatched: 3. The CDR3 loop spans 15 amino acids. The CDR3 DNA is TGTGCCAGCAGTTTATTAGCGGGAGGGGGGGAGACCCAGTACTTC. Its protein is CASSLLAGGGETQYF.

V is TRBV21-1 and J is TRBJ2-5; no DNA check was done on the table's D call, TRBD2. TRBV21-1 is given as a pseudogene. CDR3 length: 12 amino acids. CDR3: CASSKSGETQYF. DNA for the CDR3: TGTGCCAGCAGCAAAAGCGGGGAGACCCAGTACTTC.

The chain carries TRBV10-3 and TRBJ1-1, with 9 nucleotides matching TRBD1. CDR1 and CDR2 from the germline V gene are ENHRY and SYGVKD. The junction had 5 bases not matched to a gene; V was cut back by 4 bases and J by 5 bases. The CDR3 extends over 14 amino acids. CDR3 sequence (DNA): TGTGCCATCAGTGTAAGGGACAGGGATACTGAAGCTTTCTTT. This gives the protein CAISVRDRDTEAFF.

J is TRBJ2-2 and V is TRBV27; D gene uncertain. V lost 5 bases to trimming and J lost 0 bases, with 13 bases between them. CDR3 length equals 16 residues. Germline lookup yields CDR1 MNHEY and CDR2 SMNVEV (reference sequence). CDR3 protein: CASSTQEFANTGELFF. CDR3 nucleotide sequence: TGTGCCAGCAGTACGCAAGAGTTCGCGAACACCGGGGAGCTGTTTTTT.

The CDR3 reads CASKDRANYGYTF. CDR3 coding DNA: TGTGCCAGCAAGGACAGAGCTAACTATGGCTACACCTTC. V is TRBV12-3 or TRBV12-4 and J is TRBJ1-2, with a weak D call TRBD1 (6 bases). The CDR3 spans 13 residues. Trimming cost V 7 bases and J 0 bases, with 9 bases left between them.

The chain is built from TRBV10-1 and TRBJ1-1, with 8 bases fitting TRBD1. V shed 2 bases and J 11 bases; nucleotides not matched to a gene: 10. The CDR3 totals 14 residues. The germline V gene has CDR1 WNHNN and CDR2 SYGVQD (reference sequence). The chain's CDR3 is CASSEPGQGDLAFF. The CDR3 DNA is TGCGCCAGCAGTGAGCCTGGACAGGGTGATTTGGCTTTCTTT.

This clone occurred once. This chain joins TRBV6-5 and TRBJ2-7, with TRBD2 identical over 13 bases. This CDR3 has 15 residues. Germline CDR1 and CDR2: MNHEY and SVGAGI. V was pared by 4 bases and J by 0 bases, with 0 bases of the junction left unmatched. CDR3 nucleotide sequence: TGTGCCAGCAGTTGGACTAGCGGGAGCTCCTACGAGCAGTACTTC. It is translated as CASSWTSGSSYEQYF.

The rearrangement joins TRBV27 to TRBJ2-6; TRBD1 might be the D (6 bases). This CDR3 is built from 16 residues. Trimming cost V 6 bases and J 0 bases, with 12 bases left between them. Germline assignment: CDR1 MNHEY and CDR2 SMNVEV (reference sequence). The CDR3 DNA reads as TGTGCCAGCAGATTGGACAGCCGCTCTGGGGCCAACGTCCTGACTTTC. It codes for CASRLDSRSGANVLTF.

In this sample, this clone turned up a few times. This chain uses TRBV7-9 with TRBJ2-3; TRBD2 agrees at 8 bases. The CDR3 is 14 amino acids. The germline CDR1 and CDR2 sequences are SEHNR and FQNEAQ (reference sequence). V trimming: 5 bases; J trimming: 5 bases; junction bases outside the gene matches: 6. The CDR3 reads CASSPGGAGDTQYF. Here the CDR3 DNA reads TGTGCCAGCAGCCCCGGGGGGGCCGGAGATACGCAGTATTTT. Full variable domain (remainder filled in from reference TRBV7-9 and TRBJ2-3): DTGVSQNPRHKITKRGQNVTFRCDPISEHNRLYWYRQTLGQGPEFLTYFQNEAQLEKSRLLSDRFSAERPKGSFSTLEIQRTEQGDSAMYLCASSPGGAGDTQYFGPGTRLTVL.

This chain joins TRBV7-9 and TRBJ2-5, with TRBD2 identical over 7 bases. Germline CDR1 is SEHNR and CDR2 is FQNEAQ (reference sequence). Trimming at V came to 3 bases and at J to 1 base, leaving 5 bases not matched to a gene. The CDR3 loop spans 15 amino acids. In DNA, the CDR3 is TGTGCCAGCAGCTTTAGGCGGGGGACCCAAGAGACCCAGTACTTC. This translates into CASSFRRGTQETQYF.

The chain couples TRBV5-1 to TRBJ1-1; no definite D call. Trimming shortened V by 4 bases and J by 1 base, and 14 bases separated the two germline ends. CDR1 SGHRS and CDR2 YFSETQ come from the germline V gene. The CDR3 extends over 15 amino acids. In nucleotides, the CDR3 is TGCGCCAGCAGCCGGGAAGGACGTGCGAACACTGAAGCTTTCTTT. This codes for CASSREGRANTEAFF.

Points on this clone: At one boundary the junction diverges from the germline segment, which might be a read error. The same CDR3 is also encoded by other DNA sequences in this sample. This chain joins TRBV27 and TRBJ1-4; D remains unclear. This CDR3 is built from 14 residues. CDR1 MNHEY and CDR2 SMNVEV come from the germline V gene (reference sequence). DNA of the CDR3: TGTGCCAGCAGTTTAACGGGAAGAGGCGAAAAACTATTTTTT. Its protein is CASSLTGRGEKLFF.

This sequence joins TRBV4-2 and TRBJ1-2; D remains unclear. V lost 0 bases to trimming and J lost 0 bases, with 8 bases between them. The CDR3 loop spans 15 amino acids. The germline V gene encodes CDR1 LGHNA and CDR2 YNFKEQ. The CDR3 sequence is CASSQEQEANYGYTF. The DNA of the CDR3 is TGTGCCAGCAGCCAAGAGCAGGAAGCTAACTATGGCTACACCTTC.

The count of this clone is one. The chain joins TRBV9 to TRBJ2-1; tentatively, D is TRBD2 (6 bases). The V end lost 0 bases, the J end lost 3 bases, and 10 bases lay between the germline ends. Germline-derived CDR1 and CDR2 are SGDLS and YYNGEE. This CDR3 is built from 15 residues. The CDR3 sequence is CASSVGDSLYNEQFF. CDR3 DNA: TGTGCCAGCAGCGTAGGGGACTCCCTCTACAATGAGCAGTTCTTC.